The clone carrying this TCR beta chain was seen at least ten times. This specimen belongs to a study of neurological immune-mediated disorders. cDNA was made by 5'RACE with 10-nucleotide random UMIs. TCRdb redid the calling of the 5' RACE reads with MiXCR, one entry per CDR3 protein. The data show tens of thousands of distinct CDR3 sequences, with over 9.5% seen just once and approximately 11% held by the top ten. The sample comprised PBMCs. The receptor was derived from a woman aged 60-70 years with HTLV-1-associated myelopathy (HAM/TSP).

CDR3 DNA sequence: TGTGCCAGCAGTTCACCGGGACAGGGGACTAGCGGGGTCACTACGCAGTATTTT. Its protein product is CASSSPGQGTSGVTTQYF. The chain recombines TRBV12-3 or TRBV12-4 with TRBJ2-3, with 13 bases fitting TRBD2. The ends lost 4 bases at V and 8 bases at J; junction bases unmatched: 15. The CDR3 is 18 amino acids.